The clone carrying this T cell receptor (beta chain) was found a few times. The data were taken from a study of human T cells and chemical hapten exposure. Overall study: Reading of the patch tests, which applied 0.01% DPC to the upper back, occurred at 6 days.

The time point here: patch test 3, about 24 weeks after DPC sensitization. The treatment here: therapeutic diphenylcyclopropenone sensitization with weekly scalp DPC. In the source study's methods: A typical sample had 93,000 or so TCRs, with roughly 23,224 to 690,600 overall. TCRdb ran MiXCR on the RACE reads and lists one entry per CDR3 protein. The V and J calls come from TCRdb's annotation, not from the publication. Among 150,000 to 200,000 distinct CDR3 sequences listed, around a quarter were seen once. Germline loops: CDR1 SGHNT, CDR2 YYREEE (reference sequence). The CDR3 is 14 amino acids. V was pared by 3 bases and J by 8 bases, with 16 bases between.

The origin of this receptor is a woman aged 40 to 50 with alopecia areata. Some clones in this sample may be carry-over from other donors' samples. This chain connects TRBV5-4 to TRBJ2-3, with unresolved D. The material sequenced was whole blood, taken in connection with sensitization to the hapten diphenylcyclopropenone (DPC). CDR3 loop: CASSSTTRSSTQYF. Written as DNA, the CDR3 is TGTGCCAGCAGCTCCACGACGCGGTCTTCTACGCAGTATTTT.